The clone carrying this TCR beta chain was counted ten times or more. The antigen is undetermined. With 7 bases clipped from V and 3 bases from J, the junction kept 5 bases outside the gene matches. Germline CDR1 SQVTM, CDR2 ANQGSEA. This CDR3 region has 13 residues. MiXCR was run by TCRdb on the RT-PCR reads, yielding one entry per CDR3 protein. This sample has 600,000 to 850,000 distinct CDR3 sequences, with around 15% found just once. These data are taken from a study of response to subunit inactivated influenza vaccine. General study findings and limits: Authors suggested that a seasonal influenza vaccination recruits few new T cells each time.

The chain is built from TRBV29-1 and TRBJ2-1; 8 bases align to TRBD1. The sequencing used PBMCs from blood, collected around two weeks before vaccination. The sequence came from a man aged 50-60 years who received an inactivated influenza vaccine. The CDR3 spells CSGGQGGYNEQFF. CDR3 coding DNA: TGCAGCGGCGGACAGGGAGGCTACAATGAGCAGTTCTTC.